Following are 8 T cell receptor beta chains from one sample sequenced in a study of OX40 agonist ivuxolimab in advanced cancers. Sequencing used immunoSEQ multiplex PCR; TCRdb keeps in-frame clones, though not all of them. Of roughly 71,000 clones in the sample, 88% are singletons; the top ten hold under 1.1%. This specimen consisted of CD4+ or CD8+ T cells sorted from blood, obtained in a trial of the OX40 agonist ivuxolimab. All receptors derive from an adult with an advanced solid tumor such as melanoma, head and neck, liver or kidney cancer.

V and J are TRBV7-2 and TRBJ2-7; unclear D gene. The ends were cut back, 1 base at V and 0 bases at J, with 7 bases in the middle. Germline CDR1 is SGHTA and CDR2 is FQGNSA. The CDR3 loop spans 14 amino acids. CDR3 in amino acids: CASSLGRSSYEQYF. The CDR3 DNA follows: TGTGCCAGCAGCTTAGGCCGGAGCTCCTACGAGCAGTACTTC. Looking up the rest from reference TRBV7-2 and TRBJ2-7 gives the full variable domain: GAGVSQSPSNKVTEKGKDVELRCDPISGHTALYWYRQSLGQGLEFLIYFQGNSAPDKSGLPSDRFSAERTGGSVSTLTIQRTQQEDSAVYLCASSLGRSSYEQYFGPGTRLTVT.

The chain uses TRBV7-5 and TRBJ1-6; the table assigns TRBD1, which was not confirmed against the DNA. TRBV7-5 is tagged as a pseudogene. The CDR3 has 17 amino acids. The CDR3 is CARSFRRAGTANSPLHF. CDR3 sequence (DNA): TGTGCCAGAAGCTTCAGGAGAGCCGGGACAGCAAATTCACCCCTCCACTTT.

V is TRBV11-1 and J is TRBJ2-7, with 7 bases matching TRBD1. The CDR3 loop spans 15 amino acids. The V and J ends lost 3 bases and 3 bases, in that order; junction bases with no gene match: 8. The V gene's germline CDR1 is SGHAT and CDR2 FQDESV (reference sequence). This CDR3 is CASSFYRGNDYEQYF. CDR3 DNA: TGTGCCAGCAGCTTCTACAGGGGCAATGACTACGAGCAGTACTTC.

This clone was seen a few times. This rearrangement joins TRBV7-3 to TRBJ1-1; maybe TRBD1 (6 bases). V was pared by 4 bases and J by 11 bases, with 14 bases between. CDR3 length: 12 amino acids. Germline loops: CDR1 SGHTA, CDR2 FQGTGA. The DNA of the CDR3 is TGTGCCAGCAGCTCCAACAGGGAAGATGCTTTCTTT. Protein: CASSSNREDAFF.

The chain has TRBV18 and TRBJ1-2; D gene ambiguous. The V end was cut by 4 bases, the J end by 1 base, with 10 bases between. The CDR3 loop spans 14 amino acids. Germline V gives CDR1 KGHSH, CDR2 LQKENI. Here the CDR3 DNA reads TGTGCCAGCTCACAGGGAAAGAGTAACTATGGCTACACCTTC. Amino acid sequence: CASSQGKSNYGYTF. Full variable domain (outside the CDR3, taken from reference TRBV18 and TRBJ1-2): NAGVMQNPRHLVRRRGQEARLRCSPMKGHSHVYWYRQLPEEGLKFMVYLQKENIIDESGMPKERFSAEFPKEGPSILRIQQVVRGDSAAYFCASSQGKSNYGYTFGSGTRLTVV.

V is TRBV19 and J is TRBJ2-3; TRBD2 aligns across 11 bases. Germline trimming cut 3 bases from V and 7 bases from J; bases unmatched to any gene: 6. This CDR3 has 15 residues. CDR1 is LNHDA and CDR2 is SQIVND in the germline V gene (reference sequence). The CDR3 protein is CASSISGTSGYTQYF. CDR3 nucleotides: TGTGCCAGTAGTATCTCCGGGACTAGCGGTTATACGCAGTATTTT.

This chain connects TRBV19 to TRBJ2-7; a possible D gene is TRBD2 (5 bases). The CDR3 is 14 amino acids. V gave up 4 bases and J gave up 4 bases, with 14 bases separating them. Germline CDR1 reads LNHDA; CDR2 reads SQIVND (reference sequence). CDR3 sequence reads: CASSTTPPGYEQYF. The CDR3 DNA sequence: TGTGCCAGTAGTACAACCCCCCCGGGGTACGAGCAGTACTTC.

This clone is a singleton in its sample. The V call is TRBV18, the J call TRBJ1-6; 7 positions match TRBD1. Germline assignment: CDR1 KGHSH and CDR2 LQKENI. The CDR3 length is 14 residues. The J segment lost 8 bases and the V segment lost 5 bases, leaving 6 bases of the junction unmatched. CDR3 loop: CASSTTGEDSPLHF. The CDR3 nucleotides are TGTGCCAGCTCAACAACAGGGGAGGATTCACCCCTCCACTTT.